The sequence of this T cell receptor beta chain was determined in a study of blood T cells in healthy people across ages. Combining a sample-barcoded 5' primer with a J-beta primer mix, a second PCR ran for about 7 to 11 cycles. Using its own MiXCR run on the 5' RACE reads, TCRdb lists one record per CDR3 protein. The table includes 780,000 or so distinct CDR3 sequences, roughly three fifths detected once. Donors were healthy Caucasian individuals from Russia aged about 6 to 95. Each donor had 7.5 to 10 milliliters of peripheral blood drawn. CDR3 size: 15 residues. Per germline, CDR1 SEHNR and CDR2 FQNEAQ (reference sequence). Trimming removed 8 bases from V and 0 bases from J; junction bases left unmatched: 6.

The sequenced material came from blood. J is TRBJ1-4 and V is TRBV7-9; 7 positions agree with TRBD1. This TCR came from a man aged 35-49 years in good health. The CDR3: CASFGQAATNEKLFF. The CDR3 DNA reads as TGTGCCAGCTTCGGACAGGCGGCAACTAATGAAAAACTGTTTTTT.